The 25 T cell receptor beta chains reported below all come from one sample, sequenced in a study of monozygotic twins with inflammatory bowel disease. Reprocessing the 5' RACE reads, TCRdb reports a single entry for every CDR3 protein and omits DNA. The sample's table shows approximately 300,000 distinct CDR3 sequences. The sample taken for sequencing was blood. Receptors were obtained from a human donor with ulcerative colitis or Crohn's disease, or a healthy co-twin of an affected twin (not recorded which).

The chain combines TRBV30 with TRBJ2-2. The germline V gene has CDR1 GTSNPN and CDR2 SVGIG (reference sequence). This CDR3 has 12 amino acids. The CDR3 protein is CAWSSGFQELFF.

V and J are TRBV7-9 and TRBJ1-1; no DNA is available, so the TRBD1 call from TCRdb remains unchecked. The CDR3 is 15 amino acids. Germline CDR1 and CDR2: SEHNR and FQNEAQ (reference sequence). CDR3 loop: CASSVEGTVNTEAFF. The full variable domain, in which reference TRBV7-9 and TRBJ1-1 provide the parts outside the CDR3, is DTGVSQNPRHKITKRGQNVTFRCDPISEHNRLYWYRQTLGQGPEFLTYFQNEAQLEKSRLLSDRFSAERPKGSFSTLEIQRTEQGDSAMYLCASSVEGTVNTEAFFGQGTRLTVV.

The gene calls are TRBV24-1 and TRBJ1-2. The CDR3 totals 14 residues. Germline V gives CDR1 KGHDR, CDR2 SFDVKD. The CDR3 reads CATSDAGLRYGYTF.

The rearrangement uses TRBV30 and TRBJ1-6. The CDR3 contains 11 residues. Germline CDR1 reads GTSNPN; CDR2 reads SVGIG (reference sequence). CDR3 in amino acids: CAWSHSSPLHF.

V is TRBV12-3 or TRBV12-4 and J is TRBJ1-5; as DNA is missing, the TRBD1 call by TCRdb cannot be tested. The CDR3 extends over 14 amino acids. The CDR3 reads CASIKQGSNQPQHF.

V is TRBV15 and J is TRBJ2-7; TCRdb's D call, TRBD1, is unchecked because there is no DNA. The CDR3 runs 14 residues. Per the germline V gene, CDR1 is LNHNV and CDR2 is YYDKDF (reference sequence). The CDR3 region is CATSLDRRTYEQYF.

The gene calls are TRBV29-1 and TRBJ2-1; TCRdb designates TRBD1, a call that cannot be tested without DNA. Germline CDR1 and CDR2: SQVTM and ANQGSEA. CDR3 length: 15 amino acids. The CDR3 loop is CSAPGPGTGDYEQFF.

The V gene is TRBV2, the J gene TRBJ2-3; no DNA is available, so the TRBD2 call from TCRdb remains unchecked. CDR1 SNHLY and CDR2 FYNNEI come from the germline V gene. The CDR3 covers 17 residues. CDR3 residues: CASRATSGRLWTDTQYF.

The J gene is TRBJ2-7, the V gene TRBV12-3 or TRBV12-4; with no DNA, the TCRdb D assignment of TRBD1 cannot be verified. The CDR3 is 15 amino acids. The CDR3 is CASSSTGRGSYEQYF.

The chain links TRBV27 to TRBJ2-7; TCRdb's assignment of TRBD2 cannot be checked, as there is no DNA. This CDR3 contains 18 residues. Looked up from germline, CDR1 is MNHEY and CDR2 is SMNVEV (reference sequence). The CDR3 loop reads CASSLRSSGGPPIYEQYF.

The V gene is TRBV25-1, the J gene TRBJ2-2; the D call of TRBD1 rests on TCRdb alone, since no DNA is present to check it. The CDR3 totals 14 residues. The germline CDR1 and CDR2 sequences are MGHDK and SYGVNS. This CDR3 reads CASGDRGGTGELFF.

The chain is built from TRBV5-4 and TRBJ2-1; TCRdb reports TRBD2, a call that lacks DNA to check it against. The CDR3 spans 17 residues. Germline V gene data show CDR1 as SGHNT and CDR2 as YYREEE (reference sequence). CDR3 sequence reads: CASSPGGSGSWYNEQFF.

The chain joins TRBV7-9 to TRBJ2-3; TCRdb names TRBD2, which stays unverified in the absence of DNA. The CDR3 totals 17 residues. Germline loops: CDR1 SEHNR, CDR2 FQNEAQ (reference sequence). The chain's CDR3 is CASSSARASGRLNTQYF. Full variable domain (missing parts from reference TRBV7-9 and TRBJ2-3): DTGVSQNPRHKITKRGQNVTFRCDPISEHNRLYWYRQTLGQGPEFLTYFQNEAQLEKSRLLSDRFSAERPKGSFSTLEIQRTEQGDSAMYLCASSSARASGRLNTQYFGPGTRLTVL.

The V and J genes are TRBV7-9 and TRBJ2-2; the D gene TCRdb calls, TRBD1, cannot be checked with no DNA. Germline values: CDR1 SEHNR, CDR2 FQNEAQ (reference sequence). The CDR3 totals 16 residues. The CDR3 loop is CASYLRAAINTGELFF.

This CDR3 is CASSLSLGTGNTNEQFF. This rearrangement joins TRBV7-2 to TRBJ2-1; TCRdb gives TRBD1 as the D gene, but with no DNA this cannot be confirmed. The CDR3 has 17 amino acids. CDR1 and CDR2 from the germline V gene are SGHTA and FQGNSA.

This chain uses TRBV7-2 with TRBJ2-7; without DNA, the TCRdb call of TRBD1 cannot be checked. The CDR3 is made up of 13 amino acids. Germline lookup yields CDR1 SGHTA and CDR2 FQGNSA. The CDR3 loop is CASSLGTGREQYF.

The CDR3 sequence: CASSPRRGDNEQFF. V usage is TRBV11-3 and J usage is TRBJ2-1; TCRdb's assignment of TRBD1 cannot be checked, as there is no DNA. CDR3 length: 14 amino acids. The germline V gene encodes CDR1 SGHNT and CDR2 YENEEA. Drawing the rest from reference TRBV11-3 and TRBJ2-1, the complete variable domain is EAGVVQSPRYKIIEKKQPVAFWCNPISGHNTLYWYLQNLGQGPELLIRYENEEAVDDSQLPKDRFSAERLKGVDSTLKIQPAELGDSAVYLCASSPRRGDNEQFFGPGTRLTVL.

The chain employs TRBV5-1 and TRBJ2-1; the D call from TCRdb, TRBD1, cannot be confirmed without DNA. CDR1 is SGHRS, CDR2 YFSETQ, per germline. This CDR3 is built from 17 residues. This CDR3 is CASSLAKGTGVGDEQFF.

This sequence joins TRBV5-1 and TRBJ2-1. This CDR3 is built from 14 residues. Per germline, CDR1 SGHRS and CDR2 YFSETQ. The CDR3 sequence is CASSLGPAGNEQFF.

The chain couples TRBV18 to TRBJ1-3; the D gene TCRdb calls, TRBD1, cannot be checked with no DNA. Per germline, CDR1 KGHSH and CDR2 LQKENI. This CDR3 is built from 17 residues. The CDR3 sequence: CASSPSGGTVVGNTIYF.

The genes are TRBV3-1 and TRBJ2-1; TCRdb's D gene call, TRBD1, goes unchecked for lack of DNA. CDR3 length: 12 amino acids. The germline CDR1 and CDR2 sequences are LGHDT and YNNKEL (reference sequence). The CDR3 loop is CASSAPGGQQFF.

This chain links TRBV7-2 with TRBJ2-5. The length of the CDR3 is 14 residues. The V gene's germline CDR1 is SGHTA and CDR2 FQGNSA. CDR3 sequence: CASSLGAKQETQYF.

V and J are TRBV5-1 and TRBJ2-7; TCRdb names TRBD2, which stays unverified in the absence of DNA. Germline V CDR1 and CDR2: SGHRS, YFSETQ. The CDR3 runs 16 residues. The CDR3 protein is CASSPGKTSGGYEQYF.

This chain links TRBV5-4 with TRBJ1-3. The CDR3 is made up of 13 amino acids. Germline-derived CDR1 and CDR2 are SGHNT and YYREEE (reference sequence). The chain's CDR3 is CASPSEDRNTIYF. The full variable domain, rest sourced from reference TRBV5-4 and TRBJ1-3, is ETGVTQSPTHLIKTRGQQVTLRCSSQSGHNTVSWYQQALGQGPQFIFQYYREEENGRGNFPPRFSGLQFPNYSSELNVNALELDDSALYLCASPSEDRNTIYFGEGSWLTVV.

The rearrangement uses TRBV12-3 or TRBV12-4 and TRBJ2-1; lacking DNA, the TRBD2 call made by TCRdb goes unchecked. CDR3 length: 19 amino acids. The CDR3 loop reads CASSDLLAGIARSYNEQFF.